This TCR beta chain was recorded in a study of blood T cell repertoires in COVID-19. Study information: Both acute and convalescent COVID-19 samples were obtained from the United States, Italy and Spain. From T cells, B-cell-depleted T cells, or PBMCs came the material, which was cDNA or gDNA.

The protocol was immunoSEQ multiplex PCR, while the TCRdb copy is restricted to in-frame clones and leaves out a portion. The sample lists about 200,000 clones; about 86% were seen once. The germline V gene encodes CDR1 LNHDA and CDR2 SQIVND (reference sequence). V was clipped by 5 bases and J by 7 bases; unmatched bases: 13. This CDR3 comprises 15 residues. This TCR was sampled from a woman in her 30s who had been exposed to COVID-19. The V and J genes are TRBV19 and TRBJ2-5, with 7 bases identical to TRBD1. The sample comprised PBMCs or T cells enriched from blood (not recorded which). The CDR3 loop reads CASSVATGDWGTQYF. The DNA of the CDR3 is TGTGCCAGTAGTGTCGCCACAGGGGATTGGGGGACCCAGTACTTC.